Listed below are T cell receptor beta chains from one sample, sequenced in a study of blood T cell repertoires in COVID-19. Libraries were prepared by immunoSEQ multiplex PCR; TCRdb keeps only in-frame clonotypes and omits some of them. The sample has 300,000 to 400,000 clones; 88% are singletons. Sequencing input: PBMCs or T cells enriched from blood (not recorded which). The receptors were gathered from a woman between 18 and 29 years old who had recovered from COVID-19. Each CDR3 is given with its conserved first and last residue. Fields, in order: CDR3 length, clone size, D gene, J gene, V gene, CDR3 DNA, CDR3 protein. A D gene is named only where the DNA matches it firmly. Clone size appears in some rows only: once, few, many, or a class for an expanded clone.

cdr3_length: 14
clone_size: .
d_call: .
j_call: TRBJ2-3
v_call: TRBV7-2
cdr3_nt: TGTGCCAGCAGCTTATCGTACAACACAGATACGCAGTATTTT
cdr3_aa: CASSLSYNTDTQYF

cdr3_length: 16
clone_size: .
d_call: .
j_call: TRBJ1-3
v_call: TRBV9
cdr3_nt: TGTGCCAGCAGCGATACAGGGACCCTCGCGGGAAACACCATATATTTT
cdr3_aa: CASSDTGTLAGNTIYF

cdr3_length: 19
clone_size: .
d_call: TRBD2
j_call: TRBJ2-1
v_call: TRBV7-3
cdr3_nt: TGTGCCAGCAGCTCTTCCGGGACTAGCGGGAGTGGCTCCTACAATGAGCAGTTCTTC
cdr3_aa: CASSSSGTSGSGSYNEQFF

cdr3_length: 12
clone_size: .
d_call: .
j_call: TRBJ1-2
v_call: TRBV12-5
cdr3_nt: TGTGCTAGTGGTTTGGACTACTACGGCTACACCTTC
cdr3_aa: CASGLDYYGYTF

cdr3_length: 15
clone_size: .
d_call: .
j_call: TRBJ2-7
v_call: TRBV6-5
cdr3_nt: TGTGCCAGCAGTTACCTTCCGGGTGATACCTACGAGCAGTACTTC
cdr3_aa: CASSYLPGDTYEQYF

cdr3_length: 12
clone_size: once
d_call: .
j_call: TRBJ2-1
v_call: TRBV12-3/TRBV12-4
cdr3_nt: TGTGCCAGCAGTTTGGTAGTCGATGAGCAGTTCTTC
cdr3_aa: CASSLVVDEQFF

cdr3_length: 13
clone_size: .
d_call: .
j_call: TRBJ2-2
v_call: TRBV7-3
cdr3_nt: TGTGCCAGCAGCCCCTCAGGGTCCGGGGAGCTGTTTTTT
cdr3_aa: CASSPSGSGELFF

cdr3_length: 13
clone_size: .
d_call: .
j_call: TRBJ2-7
v_call: TRBV19
cdr3_nt: TGTGCCACCACCGGGGGGCCGACCTACGAGCAGTACTTC
cdr3_aa: CATTGGPTYEQYF

cdr3_length: 15
clone_size: .
d_call: TRBD1
j_call: TRBJ1-4
v_call: TRBV4-1
cdr3_nt: TGCGCCAGCAGCCAAGGGCCAGGGGGTAATGAAAAACTGTTTTTT
cdr3_aa: CASSQGPGGNEKLFF

cdr3_length: 13
clone_size: few
d_call: TRBD1
j_call: TRBJ1-6
v_call: TRBV30
cdr3_nt: TGTGCCTGGCAGGGGGCACGAAATTCACCCCTCCACTTT
cdr3_aa: CAWQGARNSPLHF

cdr3_length: 16
clone_size: .
d_call: TRBD1
j_call: TRBJ1-1
v_call: TRBV5-6
cdr3_nt: TGTGCCAGCAGCTTGGCGGGACAGGGGGAGGGCACTGAAGCTTTCTTT
cdr3_aa: CASSLAGQGEGTEAFF

cdr3_length: 16
clone_size: .
d_call: .
j_call: TRBJ2-7
v_call: TRBV10-3
cdr3_nt: TGTGCCATCAGTGAAGGGGAAGGGGTTAGGTCCTACGAGCAGTACTTC
cdr3_aa: CAISEGEGVRSYEQYF

cdr3_length: 15
clone_size: .
d_call: .
j_call: TRBJ1-5
v_call: TRBV19
cdr3_nt: TGTGCCAGTAGTTTGGGGCAGACTCTTTTATGGCCCCAGCATTTT
cdr3_aa: CASSLGQTLLWPQHF

cdr3_length: 15
clone_size: .
d_call: TRBD2
j_call: TRBJ2-1
v_call: TRBV2
cdr3_nt: TGTGCCAGCAGTGCGTTAAGCGGGGGGAGAAATGAGCAGTTCTTC
cdr3_aa: CASSALSGGRNEQFF

cdr3_length: 17
clone_size: .
d_call: TRBD1
j_call: TRBJ2-7
v_call: TRBV5-6
cdr3_nt: TGTGCCAGCAGCCTCCTTTATCCGGACAGGGGGCACTACGAGCAGTACTTC
cdr3_aa: CASSLLYPDRGHYEQYF

cdr3_length: 12
clone_size: few
d_call: TRBD1
j_call: TRBJ1-1
v_call: TRBV5-4
cdr3_nt: TGTGCCAGCAGCAGGACAGGGGTAGAAGCTTTCTTT
cdr3_aa: CASSRTGVEAFF

cdr3_length: 14
clone_size: .
d_call: TRBD1
j_call: TRBJ1-5
v_call: TRBV18
cdr3_nt: TGTGCCAGCTCACCAGACAGGGGTAATCAGCCCCAGCATTTT
cdr3_aa: CASSPDRGNQPQHF

cdr3_length: 13
clone_size: .
d_call: .
j_call: TRBJ2-1
v_call: TRBV2
cdr3_nt: TGTGCCAGCAGTGAGACTAGAAACAATGAGCAGTTCTTC
cdr3_aa: CASSETRNNEQFF

cdr3_length: 18
clone_size: .
d_call: TRBD2
j_call: TRBJ2-3
v_call: TRBV24-1
cdr3_nt: TGTGCCACCAGTGATTCCGGGACTACGAAGGCTAGCACAGATACGCAGTATTTT
cdr3_aa: CATSDSGTTKASTDTQYF

cdr3_length: 17
clone_size: .
d_call: TRBD1
j_call: TRBJ2-6
v_call: TRBV18
cdr3_nt: TGTGCCAGCTCACTCAGCACCACAGGGGCCGGGGCCAACGTCCTGACTTTC
cdr3_aa: CASSLSTTGAGANVLTF

cdr3_length: 12
clone_size: once
d_call: .
j_call: TRBJ2-1
v_call: TRBV10-3
cdr3_nt: TGTGCCATCAGTGAACAGGGAAATGAGCAGTTCTTC
cdr3_aa: CAISEQGNEQFF

cdr3_length: 14
clone_size: .
d_call: .
j_call: TRBJ2-5
v_call: TRBV2
cdr3_nt: TGTGCCAGCAGCCTGACAGGAGGTGGAGAGACCCAGTACTTC
cdr3_aa: CASSLTGGGETQYF

cdr3_length: 13
clone_size: .
d_call: .
j_call: TRBJ2-5
v_call: TRBV3-1/TRBV3-2
cdr3_nt: TGTGCCAGCAGCCGCTACGGGGAAGAGACCCAGTACTTC
cdr3_aa: CASSRYGEETQYF

cdr3_length: 16
clone_size: .
d_call: TRBD1
j_call: TRBJ2-7
v_call: TRBV4-1
cdr3_nt: TGCGCCAGCAGCCAGACAGCCGGGACAGGGGGCCTCGAGCAGTACTTC
cdr3_aa: CASSQTAGTGGLEQYF

cdr3_length: 14
clone_size: .
d_call: TRBD1
j_call: TRBJ2-5
v_call: TRBV27
cdr3_nt: TGTGCCAGCAGTCAAGGACAGGGTTTTGAGACCCAGTACTTC
cdr3_aa: CASSQGQGFETQYF

cdr3_length: 12
clone_size: .
d_call: .
j_call: TRBJ1-1
v_call: TRBV6-5
cdr3_nt: TGTGCCAGCGGGTACAGGGTTGGGGAAGCTTTCTTT
cdr3_aa: CASGYRVGEAFF

cdr3_length: 15
clone_size: .
d_call: .
j_call: TRBJ2-1
v_call: TRBV5-5
cdr3_nt: TGTGCCAGCAGACCGGACAGCGGTTCCTACAATGAGCAGTTCTTC
cdr3_aa: CASRPDSGSYNEQFF

cdr3_length: 15
clone_size: .
d_call: .
j_call: TRBJ1-1
v_call: TRBV21-1
cdr3_nt: TGTGCCAGCAGCAAAGTCTGGGCCAGGAACACTGAAGCTTTCTTT
cdr3_aa: CASSKVWARNTEAFF

cdr3_length: 16
clone_size: .
d_call: .
j_call: TRBJ2-5
v_call: TRBV4-3
cdr3_nt: TGCGCCAGCAGCCAAGTCCATGTTACAGGCCAAGAGACCCAGTACTTC
cdr3_aa: CASSQVHVTGQETQYF

cdr3_length: 16
clone_size: few
d_call: TRBD2
j_call: TRBJ2-1
v_call: TRBV7-2
cdr3_nt: TGTGCCAGCAGCTGGACTAGCGGGGGGGAGAACAATGAGCAGTTCTTC
cdr3_aa: CASSWTSGGENNEQFF

cdr3_length: 17
clone_size: .
d_call: .
j_call: TRBJ1-6
v_call: TRBV7-2
cdr3_nt: TGTGCCAGCAGCTTAGAAATAGGGGGCTCCTATAATTCACCCCTCCACTTT
cdr3_aa: CASSLEIGGSYNSPLHF

cdr3_length: 13
clone_size: few
d_call: .
j_call: TRBJ1-4
v_call: TRBV30
cdr3_nt: TGTGCCTGGACACAGGTGATTAATGAAAAACTGTTTTTT
cdr3_aa: CAWTQVINEKLFF

cdr3_length: 13
clone_size: .
d_call: .
j_call: TRBJ1-1
v_call: TRBV12-3/TRBV12-4
cdr3_nt: TGTGCCAGCAGTCCGGCAGGGAACACTGAAGCTTTCTTT
cdr3_aa: CASSPAGNTEAFF

cdr3_length: 13
clone_size: .
d_call: .
j_call: TRBJ2-1
v_call: TRBV11-3
cdr3_nt: TGTGCCAGCAGCGGAGGTGGGCTTGGTGAGCAGTTCTTC
cdr3_aa: CASSGGGLGEQFF

cdr3_length: 13
clone_size: .
d_call: TRBD1
j_call: TRBJ1-2
v_call: TRBV6-5
cdr3_nt: TGTGCCAGCAGTCGGACAGGGGCGGAAGGCTACACCTTC
cdr3_aa: CASSRTGAEGYTF

cdr3_length: 11
clone_size: .
d_call: TRBD2
j_call: TRBJ2-2
v_call: TRBV6-5
cdr3_nt: TGTGCCAGCAGTTACGCGGGAGGGCTGTTTTTT
cdr3_aa: CASSYAGGLFF

cdr3_length: 16
clone_size: once
d_call: TRBD1
j_call: TRBJ2-3
v_call: TRBV11-2
cdr3_nt: TGTGCCAGCAGCTTACACCCGGGACAGGGGCCAGATACGCAGTATTTT
cdr3_aa: CASSLHPGQGPDTQYF

cdr3_length: 14
clone_size: .
d_call: .
j_call: TRBJ1-1
v_call: TRBV7-2
cdr3_nt: TGTGCCAGCAGCTTCCTTACATCGAACACTGAAGCTTTCTTT
cdr3_aa: CASSFLTSNTEAFF

cdr3_length: 14
clone_size: .
d_call: .
j_call: TRBJ2-2
v_call: TRBV2
cdr3_nt: TGTGCCAGCGAAACAGGATTGAACACCGGGGAGCTGTTTTTT
cdr3_aa: CASETGLNTGELFF

cdr3_length: 14
clone_size: .
d_call: .
j_call: TRBJ1-5
v_call: TRBV7-3
cdr3_nt: TGTGCCAGCAGCTCCGGACTCCCTATTGGGCCCCAGCATTTT
cdr3_aa: CASSSGLPIGPQHF

cdr3_length: 16
clone_size: .
d_call: .
j_call: TRBJ1-4
v_call: TRBV13
cdr3_nt: TGTGCCACCGCCGTACAGGGCTTTGAAACTAATGAAAAACTGTTTTTT
cdr3_aa: CATAVQGFETNEKLFF

cdr3_length: 12
clone_size: .
d_call: .
j_call: TRBJ2-7
v_call: TRBV29-1
cdr3_nt: TGCAGCGTTGAAAAACAGGGAAACGAGCAGTACTTC
cdr3_aa: CSVEKQGNEQYF

cdr3_length: 16
clone_size: .
d_call: TRBD2
j_call: TRBJ2-3
v_call: TRBV7-9
cdr3_nt: TGTGCCAGCAGCCGCGGTACTAGCGGGGCCACAGATACGCAGTATTTT
cdr3_aa: CASSRGTSGATDTQYF

cdr3_length: 13
clone_size: .
d_call: TRBD1
j_call: TRBJ1-1
v_call: TRBV12-3/TRBV12-4
cdr3_nt: TGTGCCAGCAGTTCGACAGGGAGAACTGAAGCTTTCTTT
cdr3_aa: CASSSTGRTEAFF

cdr3_length: 15
clone_size: .
d_call: TRBD1
j_call: TRBJ1-6
v_call: TRBV19
cdr3_nt: TGTGCCAGTAGCGGGGGACAGGGGACTGGTTCACCCCTCCACTTT
cdr3_aa: CASSGGQGTGSPLHF

cdr3_length: 16
clone_size: .
d_call: .
j_call: TRBJ2-7
v_call: TRBV11-2
cdr3_nt: TGTGCCAGCAGCTTAATGGTCACTAGCATCCCCTACGAGCAGTACTTC
cdr3_aa: CASSLMVTSIPYEQYF

cdr3_length: 13
clone_size: few
d_call: .
j_call: TRBJ2-7
v_call: TRBV6-1
cdr3_nt: TGTGCCAGCAGTGAATTAGAGGCCTACGAGCAGTACTTC
cdr3_aa: CASSELEAYEQYF

cdr3_length: 14
clone_size: .
d_call: .
j_call: TRBJ2-5
v_call: TRBV7-6
cdr3_nt: TGTGCCAGCAGCTTATTTAGAGTTCAAGAGACCCAGTACTTC
cdr3_aa: CASSLFRVQETQYF

cdr3_length: 14
clone_size: once
d_call: .
j_call: TRBJ1-1
v_call: TRBV5-1
cdr3_nt: TGCGCCAGCAGCTTGGACAGGCTCTACACTGAAGCTTTCTTT
cdr3_aa: CASSLDRLYTEAFF

cdr3_length: 15
clone_size: .
d_call: .
j_call: TRBJ2-7
v_call: TRBV14
cdr3_nt: TGTGCCAGCAGCCCAACACGGGGGAGCTCCTACGAGCAGTACTTC
cdr3_aa: CASSPTRGSSYEQYF

cdr3_length: 13
clone_size: .
d_call: .
j_call: TRBJ1-2
v_call: TRBV4-3
cdr3_nt: TGCGCCAGCAGCCAAGAGTACTTCTATGGCTACACCTTC
cdr3_aa: CASSQEYFYGYTF

cdr3_length: 16
clone_size: .
d_call: .
j_call: TRBJ1-3
v_call: TRBV4-3
cdr3_nt: TGCGCCAGCAGCCAAGACACTACCAGCTCTGGAAACACCATATATTTT
cdr3_aa: CASSQDTTSSGNTIYF

cdr3_length: 15
clone_size: .
d_call: .
j_call: TRBJ1-3
v_call: TRBV9
cdr3_nt: TGTGCCAGCAGCCGCCAGACAGAGACTGGAAACACCATATATTTT
cdr3_aa: CASSRQTETGNTIYF

cdr3_length: 15
clone_size: .
d_call: .
j_call: TRBJ1-6
v_call: TRBV19
cdr3_nt: TGTGCCAGTAGTATGGGGCGGACCTATAATTCACCCCTCCACTTT
cdr3_aa: CASSMGRTYNSPLHF

cdr3_length: 15
clone_size: .
d_call: .
j_call: TRBJ2-2
v_call: TRBV2
cdr3_nt: TGTGCCAGCAGTGAGGCGGGGGCAGTCATCGGGGAGCTGTTTTTT
cdr3_aa: CASSEAGAVIGELFF

cdr3_length: 16
clone_size: .
d_call: .
j_call: TRBJ1-2
v_call: TRBV28
cdr3_nt: TGTGCCAGCAGTTTAAGTGAGACAGGACCTTCCTATGGCTACACCTTC
cdr3_aa: CASSLSETGPSYGYTF

cdr3_length: 17
clone_size: .
d_call: TRBD1
j_call: TRBJ1-2
v_call: TRBV7-9
cdr3_nt: TGTGCCAGCAGCTCCCCAACTGGACAGGAATTAAACTATGGCTACACCTTC
cdr3_aa: CASSSPTGQELNYGYTF

cdr3_length: 16
clone_size: .
d_call: TRBD2
j_call: TRBJ2-7
v_call: TRBV19
cdr3_nt: TGTGCCAGTAGCGATTTTGGGGAGCGGGAGCCCTACGAGCAGTACTTC
cdr3_aa: CASSDFGEREPYEQYF

cdr3_length: 16
clone_size: .
d_call: .
j_call: TRBJ1-5
v_call: TRBV21-1
cdr3_nt: TGTGCCAGCAGCAAAGCCCGGGGGGCGGGCAATCAGCCCCAGCATTTT
cdr3_aa: CASSKARGAGNQPQHF